Below, 17 T cell receptor beta chains from the same sample are listed, as sequenced in a study of T cells in Graves' hyperthyroidism and ophthalmopathy. Amplification of TCR beta CDR3 regions used RNA as the template. HTBI primers were employed in a first-round RT-PCR of the TCR CDR3. TCRdb re-derived calls from the multiplex PCR reads in MiXCR, one entry per CDR3 protein. The profile covers fewer than 400,000 distinct CDR3 sequences, with about an eighth appearing a single time and around 28% taken by the ten largest. Sequenced: blood. All receptors come from a man in his forties or fifties with Graves' ophthalmopathy.

This clonotype was seen a handful of times. The CDR3 loop is CASSLRLAGLDTQYF. The CDR3 DNA sequence: TGCGCCAGCAGCTTACGACTAGCGGGATTAGATACGCAGTATTTT. The V call is TRBV4-1, the J call TRBJ2-3; TRBD2 matches 11 bases. Unmatched junction bases numbered 6, after V lost 5 bases and J lost 5 bases. The CDR3 consists of 15 residues. Germline CDR1 is MGHRA and CDR2 is YSYEKL.

This clonotype has a handful of counts. This chain connects TRBV7-9 to TRBJ1-2, with D maybe TRBD1 (5 bases). Germline lookup yields CDR1 SEHNR and CDR2 FQNEAQ (reference sequence). The CDR3 loop spans 16 amino acids. The ends were cut back, 5 bases at V and 6 bases at J, with 22 bases in the middle. CDR3 protein: CASSDTTGTNTHGYTF. In DNA form, the CDR3 reads TGTGCCAGCAGCGACACGACGGGGACTAACACTCATGGCTACACCTTC.

V gene TRBV11-3 combines with J gene TRBJ1-4; TRBD1 agrees at 8 bases. Germline trimming cut 5 bases from V and 5 bases from J; bases unmatched to any gene: 10. CDR3 length: 16 amino acids. Germline CDR1 SGHNT, CDR2 YENEEA. CDR3 DNA: TGTGCCAGCAGCCCCAAGACCGGGACAGGAAATGAAAAACTGTTTTTT. This encodes CASSPKTGTGNEKLFF.

This clonotype has at least ten counts. In DNA form, the CDR3 reads TGTGCCAGCAGCCAAGGGGTGGAGGGGACTGAAGCTTTCTTT. Translation gives CASSQGVEGTEAFF. The V and J genes are TRBV3-1 and TRBJ1-1; D might be TRBD1 (5 bases). This CDR3 region has 14 residues. Germline V gene lookup returns CDR1 LGHDT and CDR2 YNNKEL (reference sequence). V gave up 1 base and J gave up 5 bases, with 11 bases separating them.

The table lists this clonotype with many counts. The chain has TRBV12-3 or TRBV12-4 and TRBJ2-3; D call uncertain. V gave up 1 base and J gave up 3 bases, with 26 bases separating them. This CDR3 is 20 amino acids long. Written as DNA, the CDR3 is TGTGCCAGCAGTTTAGTCGGCGGAGATCCTACCCTCTCGCTAACAGATACGCAGTATTTT. Protein sequence: CASSLVGGDPTLSLTDTQYF.

This clonotype was found a few times. The rearrangement joins TRBV5-1 to TRBJ2-1, with a tentative D call TRBD2 (5 bases). CDR1 and CDR2 from the germline V gene are SGHRS and YFSETQ. Trimming cost V 0 bases and J 9 bases, with 13 bases left between them. The CDR3 length is 14 residues. The CDR3 bases are TGCGCCAGCAGCTTGGGTGGGGAGCTTGGTGAGCAGTTCTTC. Amino acid sequence: CASSLGGELGEQFF. The full variable domain, rest sourced from reference TRBV5-1 and TRBJ2-1, is KAGVTQTPRYLIKTRGQQVTLSCSPISGHRSVSWYQQTPGQGLQFLFEYFSETQRNKGNFPGRFSGRQFSNSRSEMNVSTLELGDSALYLCASSLGGELGEQFFGPGTRLTVL.

This clonotype was picked up many times. The chain combines TRBV2 with TRBJ2-3; D not resolved. This CDR3 spans 14 amino acids. Trimming removed 3 bases from V and 5 bases from J, with 12 bases in between. The V gene's germline CDR1 is SNHLY and CDR2 FYNNEI. CDR3 nucleotide sequence: TGTGCCAGCAGTGAGGGGTGGTTTAAAGATACGCAGTATTTT. As protein: CASSEGWFKDTQYF.

There are many counts of this clonotype. The rearrangement links TRBV27 to TRBJ2-2; the D is unclear. The germline V and J ends were trimmed by 6 bases and 0 bases, with 2 bases remaining between them. Germline V gives CDR1 MNHEY, CDR2 SMNVEV (reference sequence). The CDR3 spans 12 residues. The CDR3 spells CASSSNTGELFF. The CDR3 nucleotides are TGTGCCAGCAGCTCGAACACCGGGGAGCTGTTTTTT.

This clonotype was found once. The junction departs from the called germline gene at one end, perhaps through a read error. The chain carries TRBV5-1 and TRBJ1-5, with D perhaps matching TRBD1 (6 bases). The CDR3 has 15 amino acids. Germline V gene lookup returns CDR1 SGHRS and CDR2 YFSETQ. The CDR3 DNA reads as TGTGCCAGCAGCTTACAGGGCTTTAGCAATCAGCCCCAGCATTTT. Translation: CASSLQGFSNQPQHF. The full variable domain, rest sourced from reference TRBV5-1 and TRBJ1-5, is KAGVTQTPRYLIKTRGQQVTLSCSPISGHRSVSWYQQTPGQGLQFLFEYFSETQRNKGNFPGRFSGRQFSNSRSEMNVSTLELGDSALYLCASSLQGFSNQPQHFGDGTRLSIL.

Ten or more counts support this clonotype. The gene calls are TRBV27 and TRBJ2-7; 7 bases map to TRBD1. V gave up 5 bases and J gave up 4 bases; unmatched junction bases: 5. The germline V gene encodes CDR1 MNHEY and CDR2 SMNVEV (reference sequence). The CDR3 contains 13 residues. Here the CDR3 DNA reads TGTGCCAGCAGTAGGGGGCAGCGGTACGAGCAGTACTTC. It encodes CASSRGQRYEQYF.

This chain's CDR3 is CASSVGLAAGGPAGELFF. CDR3 nucleotide sequence: TGTGCCAGCAGCGTAGGTCTGGCGGCGGGAGGGCCCGCCGGGGAGCTGTTTTTT. The rearrangement uses TRBV9 and TRBJ2-2; 9 nucleotides line up with TRBD2. The germline CDR1 and CDR2 sequences are SGDLS and YYNGEE. J lost 6 bases, V lost 0 bases, and 12 bases had no gene match. This CDR3 is built from 18 residues.

The chain combines TRBV27 with TRBJ1-6, with 9 bases aligning to TRBD1. Germline CDR1 MNHEY, CDR2 SMNVEV (reference sequence). V lost 8 bases, J lost 11 bases, and 4 bases stayed unmatched. This CDR3 spans 12 amino acids. In nucleotides, the CDR3 is TGTGCCAGCGCGACAGGGGGAACACCCCTCCACTTT. It translates to CASATGGTPLHF.

The table lists this clonotype with many counts. The rearrangement joins TRBV5-1 to TRBJ1-2; D is unclear. The CDR3 extends over 15 amino acids. With 1 base removed from V and 3 bases from J, the gap between germline ends came to 13 bases. Germline V gene data show CDR1 as SGHRS and CDR2 as YFSETQ. The CDR3 here is CASSLFAPTDYGYTF. In DNA form, the CDR3 reads TGCGCCAGCAGCTTGTTCGCCCCAACCGACTATGGCTACACCTTC.

This clonotype was detected ten times or more. The chain uses TRBV4-1 and TRBJ2-5, with 11 bases aligning to TRBD2. Looked up from germline, CDR1 is MGHRA and CDR2 is YSYEKL. The CDR3 has 20 residues. V shed 0 bases and J 5 bases; nucleotides not matched to a gene: 17. CDR3 residues: CASSQEPLTSGSDPRETQYF. CDR3 DNA: TGCGCCAGCAGCCAAGAGCCCTTAACTAGCGGGAGCGACCCAAGGGAGACCCAGTACTTC.

This clonotype was recorded at least ten times. V is TRBV11-2 and J is TRBJ2-1; no clear D. The CDR3 covers 11 residues. V lost 5 bases to trimming and J lost 6 bases, with 5 bases between them. The V gene's germline CDR1 is SGHAT and CDR2 FQNNGV. CDR3 in DNA: TGTGCCAGCAGCGGGCGCAATGAGCAGTTCTTC. The encoded protein is CASSGRNEQFF.

This chain joins TRBV29-1 and TRBJ2-5; TRBD2 agrees at 7 bases. Unmatched junction bases numbered 3, after V lost 6 bases and J lost 2 bases. The CDR3 loop spans 12 amino acids. Germline CDR1 SQVTM, CDR2 ANQGSEA. DNA of the CDR3: TGCAGCGTCAAGCGGGGTCAAGAGACCCAGTACTTC. Its protein is CSVKRGQETQYF.

The chain combines TRBV12-3 or TRBV12-4 with TRBJ2-1, with no clear D. CDR3 length equals 12 residues. The V and J ends lost 7 bases and 8 bases respectively, with 12 bases between them. CDR3 residues: CASTLSGYEQFF. The CDR3 DNA is TGTGCCAGCACCCTAAGTGGTTATGAGCAGTTCTTC.